This T cell receptor beta chain was profiled in a study of monozygotic twins with inflammatory bowel disease. CDR3 length: 14 amino acids. Germline assignment: CDR1 LGHNA and CDR2 YNFKEQ. Each CDR3 protein gets one entry in TCRdb, which reprocessed the 5' RACE reads and gives no DNA. Its listing shows some 200,000 distinct CDR3 sequences. Material for sequencing was blood. The rearrangement links TRBV4-2 to TRBJ1-2; TCRdb proposes TRBD1, but this gene call is untestable without DNA. This clonotype was sampled from a human donor with ulcerative colitis or Crohn's disease, or a healthy co-twin of an affected twin (not recorded which). The CDR3 sequence is CASSPRDSNYGYTF.